Presented here are 25 T cell receptor beta chains from one specimen sequenced in a study of blood T cell repertoires in COVID-19. Some clones are missing from TCRdb's copy, which holds only in-frame ones; the method was immunoSEQ multiplex PCR. The top ten hold 1.5% to 2% of the sample, which has 110,000 to 150,000 clones, approximately 80% seen once. Source material: PBMCs or T cells enriched from blood (not recorded which). Every receptor here comes from a woman aged 18-29 years who had been exposed to COVID-19.

This clone was seen once. This rearrangement joins TRBV4-1 to TRBJ2-1, with D possibly TRBD2 on 7 matching bases. CDR3 size: 18 residues. V lost 0 bases and J 7 bases, leaving 22 bases between the germline ends. Germline loops: CDR1 MGHRA, CDR2 YSYEKL. The CDR3 loop reads CASSQDPPGGGSENEQFF. In DNA, the CDR3 is TGCGCCAGCAGCCAAGACCCCCCTGGGGGCGGGAGTGAGAATGAGCAGTTCTTC.

The table lists this clone with a count of one. The chain employs TRBV2 and TRBJ1-2, with 7 bases lining up with TRBD1. The CDR3 is 16 residues long. V gave up 7 bases and J gave up 0 bases; unmatched junction bases: 11. Germline CDR1 is SNHLY and CDR2 is FYNNEI. CDR3 protein: CASIQRGRRTNYGYTF. CDR3 in DNA: TGTGCCAGCATCCAAAGGGGGCGGCGAACTAACTATGGCTACACCTTC.

The chain couples TRBV10-1 to TRBJ1-4, with 9 bases identical to TRBD1. V trimming: 6 bases; J trimming: 8 bases; junction bases outside the gene matches: 7. Per the germline V gene, CDR1 is WNHNN and CDR2 is SYGVQD (reference sequence). The CDR3 sequence is 14 residues long. Here the CDR3 DNA reads TGCGCCAGCAGCACGGGACAGGGACCCGAAAAACTGTTTTTT. Translated, it gives CASSTGQGPEKLFF.

The genes are TRBV11-2 and TRBJ2-1; TRBD1 might be the D (5 bases). The V gene's germline CDR1 is SGHAT and CDR2 FQNNGV. Trimming removed 3 bases at V and 2 bases at J, with 11 bases between. The CDR3 length is 15 residues. Here the CDR3 DNA reads TGTGCCAGCAGCTTTAGGCCAGGGACCTACAATGAGCAGTTCTTC. This gives the protein CASSFRPGTYNEQFF.

J is TRBJ1-1 and V is TRBV7-9; a weak D match, TRBD1 (5 bases). The CDR3 totals 14 residues. With 3 bases removed from V and 0 bases from J, the gap between germline ends came to 8 bases. Germline V gene lookup returns CDR1 SEHNR and CDR2 FQNEAQ (reference sequence). The CDR3: CASSLDTLNTEAFF. The CDR3 DNA follows: TGTGCCAGCAGCTTGGACACCCTGAACACTGAAGCTTTCTTT.

The genes are TRBV27 and TRBJ1-5; weak D call: TRBD1 (6 bases). This CDR3 is built from 15 residues. V was trimmed by 3 bases and J by 4 bases, leaving 13 bases between them. From germline, CDR1 is MNHEY and CDR2 SMNVEV (reference sequence). In DNA, the CDR3 is TGTGCCAGCAGTTTCGGGGGGCGCTGGAATCAGCCCCAGCATTTT. It translates to CASSFGGRWNQPQHF.

The J gene is TRBJ2-2, the V gene TRBV6-2 or TRBV6-3; 9 bases map to TRBD1. J gave up 6 bases and V 6 bases, and 14 bases lay outside the gene matches. CDR1 is MNHEY, CDR2 SVGEGT, per germline. This CDR3 has 17 residues. The CDR3 bases are TGTGCCAGCAGCCACCTCCGGGACAGGGCTTTCCCCGGGGAGCTGTTTTTT. It encodes CASSHLRDRAFPGELFF.

The genes are TRBV29-1 and TRBJ2-7; TRBD1 agrees at 7 bases. V shed 7 bases and J 3 bases; nucleotides not matched to a gene: 9. Germline loops: CDR1 SQVTM, CDR2 ANQGSEA. This CDR3 has 13 residues. DNA of the CDR3: TGCAGCGCCGAACAGGGGAATCGCTACGAGCAGTACTTC. Its translation: CSAEQGNRYEQYF.

This chain uses TRBV19 with TRBJ2-7; 10 nucleotides align to TRBD1. V trimming: 1 base; J trimming: 8 bases; junction bases outside the gene matches: 5. The V gene's germline CDR1 is LNHDA and CDR2 SQIVND (reference sequence). The CDR3 runs 14 residues. The CDR3 DNA follows: TGTGCCAGTAGTATAGCCCAGACAGGGGGCCAGCAGTACTTC. It is translated as CASSIAQTGGQQYF.

The rearrangement uses TRBV5-6 and TRBJ1-2; 7 nucleotides line up with TRBD1. CDR1 is SGHDT, CDR2 YYEEEE, per germline. The CDR3 is 14 amino acids. V dropped 0 bases and J dropped 3; count of bases not matched to a gene: 2. The CDR3 DNA follows: TGTGCCAGCAGCTTGGACGACAGGGACTATGGCTACACCTTC. Its protein product is CASSLDDRDYGYTF.

The rearrangement uses TRBV5-1 and TRBJ2-7; TRBD1 matches at 10 bases. The CDR3 is 20 residues long. J lost 0 bases, V lost 4 bases, and 19 bases had no gene match. Germline assignment: CDR1 SGHRS and CDR2 YFSETQ. The CDR3 region is CASSEGRGQGTYMSSYEQYF. The CDR3 region has the DNA TGCGCCAGCAGCGAGGGGAGGGGACAGGGGACGTACATGAGCTCCTACGAGCAGTACTTC.

This clone was observed a few times. J is TRBJ1-2 and V is TRBV19; 9 nucleotides match TRBD1. Germline V gene lookup returns CDR1 LNHDA and CDR2 SQIVND (reference sequence). CDR3 length equals 13 residues. The V and J ends lost 6 bases and 8 bases, in that order; junction bases with no gene match: 7. DNA for the CDR3: TGTGCCAGTAGGATAAGGACAGGGGAAGGCTACACCTTC. This sequence encodes CASRIRTGEGYTF.

The V call is TRBV4-2, the J call TRBJ1-5; TRBD1 agrees at 7 bases. Germline V gives CDR1 LGHNA, CDR2 YNFKEQ. The CDR3 totals 15 residues. Losses at the gene ends were 0 bases for V and 6 bases for J; bases not matched to a gene: 5. The CDR3 spells CASSQDLTGSQPQHF. In nucleotides, the CDR3 is TGTGCCAGCAGCCAAGATCTGACAGGGAGTCAGCCCCAGCATTTT.

This rearrangement joins TRBV30 to TRBJ1-5, with 9 bases aligning to TRBD1. The ends lost 2 bases at V and 7 bases at J; junction bases unmatched: 3. The CDR3 has 13 amino acids. In germline, CDR1 is GTSNPN, CDR2 SVGIG (reference sequence). The CDR3 is CAWSQTGGQPQHF. Here the CDR3 DNA reads TGTGCCTGGAGTCAGACAGGGGGGCAGCCCCAGCATTTT.

This chain uses TRBV7-8 with TRBJ2-6; possible D gene TRBD1, 6 bases. Germline V CDR1 and CDR2: SGHVS, FQNEAQ. There are 19 residues in the CDR3. V shed 5 bases and J shed 1 base, with 21 bases lying between them. The CDR3 DNA follows: TGTGCCAGCAGCAGGAAGGGGGTCAGGAGAACGTCTGGGGCCAACGTCCTGACTTTC. Its protein product is CASSRKGVRRTSGANVLTF.

The gene calls are TRBV18 and TRBJ2-1; possible D gene TRBD2, 6 bases. The CDR3 totals 14 residues. Trimming cost V 5 bases and J 8 bases, with 16 bases left between them. Germline CDR1 KGHSH, CDR2 LQKENI. The DNA of the CDR3 is TGTGCCAGCTCATCCCCCAGTTCGGGGGATGAGCAGTTCTTC. This gives the protein CASSSPSSGDEQFF.

The rearrangement uses TRBV27 and TRBJ2-1; D is possibly TRBD1 (6 bases). CDR1 and CDR2 from the germline V gene are MNHEY and SMNVEV (reference sequence). The CDR3 extends over 15 amino acids. Trimming took 8 bases from V and 0 from J, leaving 14 bases between them. CDR3 DNA: TGTGCCAGCGGGAACGACAGGAGCTCCTACAATGAGCAGTTCTTC. This codes for CASGNDRSSYNEQFF.

V is TRBV9 and J is TRBJ2-2; 8 bases are a match to TRBD1. V gave up 4 bases and J gave up 0 bases; unmatched junction bases: 14. Germline assignment: CDR1 SGDLS and CDR2 YYNGEE. This CDR3 has 19 residues. CDR3 region: CASSPRTGPTPSNTGELFF. CDR3 nucleotides: TGTGCCAGCAGCCCTCGGACAGGGCCTACCCCTTCGAACACCGGGGAGCTGTTTTTT.

CDR3 sequence: CASSLGTGISEQYF. The CDR3 DNA follows: TGTGCCAGCAGTTTAGGGACAGGGATCTCCGAGCAGTACTTC. The chain has TRBV27 and TRBJ2-7; 9 nucleotides agree with TRBD1. Germline V gives CDR1 MNHEY, CDR2 SMNVEV (reference sequence). This CDR3 has 14 amino acids. V shed 2 bases, J shed 6 bases, and the junction held 5 bases outside the gene matches.

This chain connects TRBV5-4 to TRBJ2-7; perhaps TRBD1 as D (6 bases). V was pared by 4 bases and J by 2 bases, with 13 bases between. From germline, CDR1 is SGHNT and CDR2 YYREEE (reference sequence). This CDR3 spans 14 amino acids. The CDR3 is CASSANRDPYEQYF. CDR3 nucleotides: TGTGCCAGCAGCGCAAACAGGGATCCCTACGAGCAGTACTTC.

CDR3: CASSERVGGSTEAFF. CDR3 in DNA: TGTGCCAGCAGTGAAAGGGTAGGGGGCAGTACTGAAGCTTTCTTT. The V and J genes are TRBV2 and TRBJ1-1; 7 nucleotides agree with TRBD1. The CDR3 sequence is 15 residues long. The junction had 8 bases not matched to a gene; V was cut back by 2 bases and J by 5 bases. Germline V gene lookup returns CDR1 SNHLY and CDR2 FYNNEI.

This clone was counted once. The genes are TRBV28 and TRBJ2-3; the D gene is possibly TRBD2 (6 bases). Germline V gene data show CDR1 as MDHEN and CDR2 as SYDVKM. V dropped 4 bases and J dropped 6 bases, with 20 bases sitting between them. The CDR3 runs 16 residues. The CDR3 here is CASSSKDGRLADTQYF. In DNA, the CDR3 is TGTGCCAGCAGTTCCAAGGACGGGAGATTGGCCGATACGCAGTATTTT.

The chain couples TRBV3-1 (or the pseudogene TRBV3-2) to TRBJ1-5; D gene ambiguous. Per the germline V gene, CDR1 is LGHDT and CDR2 is YNNKEL (reference sequence). CDR3 size: 15 residues. V was clipped by 1 base and J by 4 bases, with 11 bases between them. The CDR3 nucleotides are TGTGCCAGCAGCCAAGGGCCATCAGGTAATCAGCCCCAGCATTTT. Translated, it gives CASSQGPSGNQPQHF.

The V call is TRBV28, the J call TRBJ1-1; no clear D gene. The V and J ends lost 6 bases and 3 bases respectively, with 8 bases between them. Germline CDR1 MDHEN, CDR2 SYDVKM. The CDR3 totals 12 residues. CDR3: CASRGAHTEAFF. As DNA, the CDR3 is TGTGCCAGCAGGGGCGCACACACTGAAGCTTTCTTT.

The chain carries TRBV10-1 and TRBJ2-1; 8 nucleotides align to TRBD1. Germline V gene sequence: CDR1 WNHNN, CDR2 SYGVQD (reference sequence). V gave up 3 bases and J gave up 2 bases; unmatched junction bases: 6. There are 16 residues in the CDR3. Here the CDR3 reads CASSELAGGAYNEQFF. The CDR3 DNA reads TGCGCCAGCAGTGAATTGGCAGGGGGCGCCTACAATGAGCAGTTCTTC.